This T cell receptor (beta chain) was identified in a study of blood T cell repertoires in COVID-19. Study background: There were acute and convalescent COVID-19 samples, and they came from the United States, Italy and Spain.

This clone was seen only once. This CDR3 is 14 amino acids long. V shed 7 bases and J shed 6 bases, with 15 bases lying between them. From germline, CDR1 is MNHEY and CDR2 SMNVEV (reference sequence). Per the original data handling: It was from reference gene primer amplification that nucleated cell counts were estimated. Some clones are missing from TCRdb's copy, which holds only in-frame ones; the method was immunoSEQ multiplex PCR. The V and J calls and clone size are taken from that table; D and trimming were inferred from the DNA. The table includes around 300,000 clones, 87% detected once. The source material was peripheral blood. This receptor was identified in a young man with active or convalescent COVID-19. The chain recombines TRBV27 with TRBJ2-2, with D perhaps TRBD1 (6 bases). CDR3: CASTPGGGSGELFF. The DNA of the CDR3 is TGTGCCAGCACCCCTGGGGGCGGGTCCGGGGAGCTGTTTTTT.